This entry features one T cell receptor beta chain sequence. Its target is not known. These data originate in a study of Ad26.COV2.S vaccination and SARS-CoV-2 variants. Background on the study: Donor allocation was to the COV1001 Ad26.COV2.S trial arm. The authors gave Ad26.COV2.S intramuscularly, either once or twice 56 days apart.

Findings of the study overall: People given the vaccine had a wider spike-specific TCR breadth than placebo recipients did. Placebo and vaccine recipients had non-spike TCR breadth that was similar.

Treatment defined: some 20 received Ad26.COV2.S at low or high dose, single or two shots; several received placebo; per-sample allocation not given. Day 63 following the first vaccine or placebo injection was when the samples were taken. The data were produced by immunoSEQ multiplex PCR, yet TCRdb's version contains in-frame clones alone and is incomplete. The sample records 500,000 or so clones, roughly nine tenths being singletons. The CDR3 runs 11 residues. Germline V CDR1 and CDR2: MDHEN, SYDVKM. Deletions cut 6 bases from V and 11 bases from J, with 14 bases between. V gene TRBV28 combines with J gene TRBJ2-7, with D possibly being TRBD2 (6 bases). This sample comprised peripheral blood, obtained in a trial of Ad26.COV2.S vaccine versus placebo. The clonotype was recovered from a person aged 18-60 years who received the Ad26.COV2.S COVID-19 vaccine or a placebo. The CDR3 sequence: CASRRGIGEYF. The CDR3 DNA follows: TGTGCCAGCAGACGCGGGATAGGGGAGTACTTC.